Sequencing of this T cell receptor beta chain was carried out in a study of graft-versus-host responses after intestinal transplantation. Overall study: Each patient got anti-thymocyte globulin induction, then tacrolimus and steroids for three to four years. General observations from the study: With peak circulating GvH clone levels came an association with early post-transplant HvG declines.

Germline values: CDR1 MGHRA, CDR2 YSYEKL. V gave up 0 bases and J gave up 1 base, with 13 bases separating them. The CDR3 consists of 17 residues. Notes on this clone: Its cognate antigen is unknown.

The method was immunoSEQ multiplex PCR; TCRdb's version includes in-frame clones alone and lacks a portion of them. The sample holds tens of thousands of clones, approximately 95% seen once. This sequence was found in a human donor who received an intestinal transplant. The chain uses TRBV4-1 and TRBJ1-5, with D maybe TRBD1 (5 bases). Sequences were derived from unstimulated CD8+ T cells sorted from spleen or lymph node cells, sampled before intestinal transplant. The CDR3 DNA sequence: TGCGCCAGCAGCCAAGATCTAGGGGCCCTGAGCAATCAGCCCCAGCATTTT. Amino acid sequence: CASSQDLGALSNQPQHF.